What follows describes a single T cell receptor (beta chain). These data come from a study of blood T cell repertoires in COVID-19. The wider study: Some COVID-19 samples were acute and others convalescent; all came from the United States, Italy and Spain. T cells, B-cell-depleted T cells, or PBMCs supplied cDNA or gDNA.

Authors' processing steps: Nucleated cell counts were estimated from reference gene primer amplification. Here immunoSEQ multiplex PCR was the method, and the copy in TCRdb shows in-frame clones only, minus some. V, J and clone size derive from that table, while D and trimming were established from the DNA sequence. The sample includes around 97,000 clones, roughly 87% of them seen just once. The germline CDR1 and CDR2 sequences are MDHEN and SYDVKM. V gave up 1 base and J gave up 9 bases; unmatched junction bases: 12. The CDR3 contains 15 residues. The chain uses TRBV28 and TRBJ2-7; 7 bases fit TRBD2. Specimen: peripheral blood. The origin of this receptor is a woman over 75 in a cohort sampled during active COVID-19. CDR3 region: CASSLFSGGRRVQYF. CDR3 in DNA: TGTGCCAGCAGTTTATTTTCTGGCGGGAGAAGGGTGCAGTACTTC.